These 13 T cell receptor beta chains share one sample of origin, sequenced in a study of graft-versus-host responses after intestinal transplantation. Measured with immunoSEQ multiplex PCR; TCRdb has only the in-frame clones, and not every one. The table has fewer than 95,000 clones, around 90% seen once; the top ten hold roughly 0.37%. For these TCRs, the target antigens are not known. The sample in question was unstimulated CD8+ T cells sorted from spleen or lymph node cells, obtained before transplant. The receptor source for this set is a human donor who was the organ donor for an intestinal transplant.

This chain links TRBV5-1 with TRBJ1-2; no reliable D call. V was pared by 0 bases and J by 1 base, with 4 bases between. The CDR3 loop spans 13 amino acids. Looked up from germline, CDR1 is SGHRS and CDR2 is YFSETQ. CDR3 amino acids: CASSLGVNYGYTF. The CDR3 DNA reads TGCGCCAGCAGCTTGGGAGTTAACTATGGCTACACCTTC.

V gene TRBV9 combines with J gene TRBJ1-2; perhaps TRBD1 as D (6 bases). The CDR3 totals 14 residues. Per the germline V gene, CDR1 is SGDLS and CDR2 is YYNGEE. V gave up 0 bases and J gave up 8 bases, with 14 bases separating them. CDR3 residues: CASSVEPGADGYTF. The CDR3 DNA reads TGTGCCAGCAGCGTAGAACCAGGGGCGGACGGCTACACCTTC.

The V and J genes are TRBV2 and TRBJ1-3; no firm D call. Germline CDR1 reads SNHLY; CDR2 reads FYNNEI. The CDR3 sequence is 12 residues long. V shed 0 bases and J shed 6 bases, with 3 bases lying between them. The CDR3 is CASSEALNTIYF. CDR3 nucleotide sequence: TGTGCCAGCAGTGAAGCCCTAAACACCATATATTTT.

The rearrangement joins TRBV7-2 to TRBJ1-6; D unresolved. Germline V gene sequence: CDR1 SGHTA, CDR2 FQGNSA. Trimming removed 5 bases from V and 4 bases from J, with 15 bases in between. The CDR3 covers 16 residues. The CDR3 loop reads CASSGRQALYNSPLHF. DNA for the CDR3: TGTGCCAGCAGCGGTCGGCAGGCCTTGTATAATTCACCCCTCCACTTT.

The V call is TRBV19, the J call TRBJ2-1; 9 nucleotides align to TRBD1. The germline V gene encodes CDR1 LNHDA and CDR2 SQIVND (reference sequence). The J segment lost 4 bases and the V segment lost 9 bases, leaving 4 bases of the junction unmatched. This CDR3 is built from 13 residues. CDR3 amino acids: CASRTGAYNEQFF. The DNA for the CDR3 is TGTGCCAGCCGGACAGGGGCTTACAATGAGCAGTTCTTC.

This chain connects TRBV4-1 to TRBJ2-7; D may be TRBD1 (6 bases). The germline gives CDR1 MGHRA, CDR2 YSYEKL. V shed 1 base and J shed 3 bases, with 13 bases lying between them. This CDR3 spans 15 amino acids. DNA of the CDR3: TGCGCCAGCAGCCAAGTACACACAGGGATCTACGAGCAGTACTTC. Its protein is CASSQVHTGIYEQYF.

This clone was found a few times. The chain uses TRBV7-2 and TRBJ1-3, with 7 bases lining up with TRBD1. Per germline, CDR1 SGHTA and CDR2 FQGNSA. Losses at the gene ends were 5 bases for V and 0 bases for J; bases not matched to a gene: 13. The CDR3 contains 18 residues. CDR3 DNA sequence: TGTGCCAGCAGCCTTCACGTGTGGGACAGAACCTCTGGAAACACCATATATTTT. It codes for CASSLHVWDRTSGNTIYF.

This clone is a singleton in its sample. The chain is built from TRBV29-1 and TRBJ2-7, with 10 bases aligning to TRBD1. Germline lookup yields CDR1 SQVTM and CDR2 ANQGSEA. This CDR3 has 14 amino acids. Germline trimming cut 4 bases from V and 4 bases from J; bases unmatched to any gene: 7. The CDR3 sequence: CSVVSRDRGYEQYF. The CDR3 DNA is TGCAGCGTTGTGTCTCGGGACAGGGGTTACGAGCAGTACTTC.

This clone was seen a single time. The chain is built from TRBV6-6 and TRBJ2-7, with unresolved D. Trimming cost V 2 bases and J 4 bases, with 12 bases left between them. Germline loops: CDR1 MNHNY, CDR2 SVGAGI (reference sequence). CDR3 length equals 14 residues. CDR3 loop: CASSYPTQPYEQYF. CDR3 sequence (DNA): TGTGCCAGCAGTTACCCGACACAACCTTACGAGCAGTACTTC.

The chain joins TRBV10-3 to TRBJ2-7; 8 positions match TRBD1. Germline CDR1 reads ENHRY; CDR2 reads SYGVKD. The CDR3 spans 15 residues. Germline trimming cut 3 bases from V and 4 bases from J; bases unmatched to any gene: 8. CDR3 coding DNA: TGTGCCATCAGTGAAAATGGACAGGGCCCTTACGAGCAGTACTTC. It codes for CAISENGQGPYEQYF.

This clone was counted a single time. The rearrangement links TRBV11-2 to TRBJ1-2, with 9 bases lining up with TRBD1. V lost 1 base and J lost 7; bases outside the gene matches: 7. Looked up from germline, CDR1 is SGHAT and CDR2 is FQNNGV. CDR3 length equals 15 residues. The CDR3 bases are TGTGCCAGCAGCTTAGTGCACAGGGGGCAAAGTGGCTACACCTTC. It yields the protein CASSLVHRGQSGYTF.

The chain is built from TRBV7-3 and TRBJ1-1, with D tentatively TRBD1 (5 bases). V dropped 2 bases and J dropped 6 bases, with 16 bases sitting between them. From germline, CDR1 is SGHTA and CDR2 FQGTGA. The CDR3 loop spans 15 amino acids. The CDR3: CASSLFGGVRAEAFF. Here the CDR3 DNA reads TGTGCCAGCAGCTTATTTGGGGGGGTTAGAGCTGAAGCTTTCTTT.

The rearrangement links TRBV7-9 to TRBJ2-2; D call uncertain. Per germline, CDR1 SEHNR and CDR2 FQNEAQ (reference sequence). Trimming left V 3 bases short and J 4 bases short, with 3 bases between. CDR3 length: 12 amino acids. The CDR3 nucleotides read TGTGCCAGCAGCTTCATCACCGGGGAGCTGTTTTTT. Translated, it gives CASSFITGELFF.